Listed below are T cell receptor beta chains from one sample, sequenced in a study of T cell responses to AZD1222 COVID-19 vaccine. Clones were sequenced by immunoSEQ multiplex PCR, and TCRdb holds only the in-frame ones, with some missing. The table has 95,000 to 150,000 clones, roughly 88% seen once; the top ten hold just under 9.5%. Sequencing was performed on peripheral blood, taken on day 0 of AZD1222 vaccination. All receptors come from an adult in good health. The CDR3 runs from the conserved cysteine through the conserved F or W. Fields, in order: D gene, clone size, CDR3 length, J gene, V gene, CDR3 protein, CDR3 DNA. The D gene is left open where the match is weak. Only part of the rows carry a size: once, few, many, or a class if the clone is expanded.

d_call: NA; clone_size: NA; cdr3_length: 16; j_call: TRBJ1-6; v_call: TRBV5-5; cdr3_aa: CASSLLAENYNSPLHF; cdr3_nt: TGTGCCAGCAGCTTGTTGGCTGAAAACTATAATTCACCCCTCCACTTT
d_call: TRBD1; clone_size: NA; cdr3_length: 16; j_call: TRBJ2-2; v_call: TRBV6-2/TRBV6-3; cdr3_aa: CASSSQAGGDTGELFF; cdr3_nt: TGTGCCAGCAGTTCTCAGGCAGGGGGCGACACCGGGGAGCTGTTTTTT
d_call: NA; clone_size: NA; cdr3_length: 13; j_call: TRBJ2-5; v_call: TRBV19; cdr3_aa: CASTGQGGETQYF; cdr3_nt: TGTGCCAGTACCGGGCAGGGGGGAGAGACCCAGTACTTC
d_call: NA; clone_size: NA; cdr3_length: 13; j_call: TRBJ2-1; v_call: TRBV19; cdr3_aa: CASSLRTYNEQFF; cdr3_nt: TGTGCCAGTAGTCTCAGGACTTACAATGAGCAGTTCTTC
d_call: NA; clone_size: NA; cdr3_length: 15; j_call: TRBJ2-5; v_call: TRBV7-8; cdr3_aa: CASSRVVTRQETQYF; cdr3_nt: TGTGCCAGCAGCCGAGTCGTGACTCGTCAAGAGACCCAGTACTTC
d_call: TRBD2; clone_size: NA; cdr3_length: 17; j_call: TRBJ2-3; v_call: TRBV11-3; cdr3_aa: CASSLYAGTSAADTQYF; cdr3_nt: TGTGCCAGCAGCTTATACGCCGGGACTAGCGCTGCAGATACGCAGTATTTT
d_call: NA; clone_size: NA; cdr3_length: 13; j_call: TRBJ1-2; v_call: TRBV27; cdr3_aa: CASSLSGDYGYTF; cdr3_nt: TGTGCCAGCAGTTTATCAGGGGACTATGGCTACACCTTC
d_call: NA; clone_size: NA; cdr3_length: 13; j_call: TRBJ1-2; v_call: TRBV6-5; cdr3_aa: CASSYGLNYGYTF; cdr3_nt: TGTGCCAGCAGTTATGGCCTTAACTATGGCTACACCTTC
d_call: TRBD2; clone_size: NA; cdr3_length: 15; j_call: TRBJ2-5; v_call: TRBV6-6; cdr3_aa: CASSLTSGIRETQYF; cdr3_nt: TGTGCCAGCAGTTTAACTAGCGGGATACGCGAGACCCAGTACTTC
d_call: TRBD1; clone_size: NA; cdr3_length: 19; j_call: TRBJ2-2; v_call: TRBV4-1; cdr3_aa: CASSHAPGQGWGSTGELFF; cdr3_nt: TGCGCCAGCAGCCATGCCCCCGGACAGGGGTGGGGGAGCACCGGGGAGCTGTTTTTT
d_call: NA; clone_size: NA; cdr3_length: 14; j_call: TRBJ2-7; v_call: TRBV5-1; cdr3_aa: CASSLAATSYEQYF; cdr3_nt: TGCGCCAGCAGCTTGGCCGCCACCTCCTACGAGCAGTACTTC
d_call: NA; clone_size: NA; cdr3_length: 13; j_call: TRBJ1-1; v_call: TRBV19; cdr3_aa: CASSTGLDTEAFF; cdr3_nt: TGTGCCAGTAGTACCGGTCTTGACACTGAAGCTTTCTTT
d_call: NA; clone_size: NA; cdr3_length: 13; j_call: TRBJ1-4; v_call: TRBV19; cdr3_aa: CASRGQGDEKLFF; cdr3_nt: TGTGCCAGTAGGGGTCAGGGAGATGAAAAACTGTTTTTT
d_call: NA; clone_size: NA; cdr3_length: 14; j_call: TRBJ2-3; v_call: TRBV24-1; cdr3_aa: CATSDPGRTDTQYF; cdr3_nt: TGTGCCACCAGTGACCCGGGCCGGACAGATACGCAGTATTTT
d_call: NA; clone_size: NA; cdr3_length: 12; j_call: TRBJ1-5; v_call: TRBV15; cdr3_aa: CATSRDIQPQHF; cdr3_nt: TGTGCCACCAGCAGAGATATTCAGCCCCAGCATTTT
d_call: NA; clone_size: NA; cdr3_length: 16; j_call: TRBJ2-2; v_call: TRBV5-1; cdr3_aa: CASSLRTATNTGELFF; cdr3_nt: TGCGCCAGCAGCTTACGGACGGCTACGAACACCGGGGAGCTGTTTTTT
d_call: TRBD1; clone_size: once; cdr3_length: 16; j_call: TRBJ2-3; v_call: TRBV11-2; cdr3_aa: CASSLGGDRVGDTQYF; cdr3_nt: TGTGCCAGCAGCTTGGGAGGGGACAGGGTAGGAGATACGCAGTATTTT
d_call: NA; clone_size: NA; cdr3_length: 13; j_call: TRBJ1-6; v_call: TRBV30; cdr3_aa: CAWQGTYNSPLHF; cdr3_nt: TGTGCCTGGCAGGGTACCTATAATTCACCCCTCCACTTT
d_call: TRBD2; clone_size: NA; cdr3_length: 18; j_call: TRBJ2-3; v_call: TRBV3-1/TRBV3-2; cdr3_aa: CASSVRTSGGVSTDTQYF; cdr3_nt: TGTGCCAGCAGCGTACGGACTAGCGGGGGGGTTTCCACAGATACGCAGTATTTT
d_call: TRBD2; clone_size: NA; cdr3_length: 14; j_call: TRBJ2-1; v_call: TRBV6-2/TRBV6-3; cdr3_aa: CASSYGDYYNEQFF; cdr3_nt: TGTGCCAGCAGTTACGGGGACTATTACAATGAGCAGTTCTTC
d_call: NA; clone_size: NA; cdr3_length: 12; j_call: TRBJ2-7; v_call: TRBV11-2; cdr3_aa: CASSLGFYEQYF; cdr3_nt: TGTGCCAGCAGCCTCGGGTTTTACGAGCAGTACTTC
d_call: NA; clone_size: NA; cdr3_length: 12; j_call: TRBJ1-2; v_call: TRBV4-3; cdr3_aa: CASSQDYFGYTF; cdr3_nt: TGCGCCAGCAGCCAAGATTACTTCGGCTACACCTTC
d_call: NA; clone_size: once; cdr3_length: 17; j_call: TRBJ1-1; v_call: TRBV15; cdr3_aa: CATSRGGFAGENTEAFF; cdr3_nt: TGTGCCACCAGCAGGGGGGGATTCGCCGGGGAGAACACTGAAGCTTTCTTT
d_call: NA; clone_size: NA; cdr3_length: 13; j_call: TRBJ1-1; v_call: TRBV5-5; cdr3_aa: CASSLVGGAEAFF; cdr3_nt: TGTGCCAGCAGCTTAGTAGGTGGGGCTGAAGCTTTCTTT
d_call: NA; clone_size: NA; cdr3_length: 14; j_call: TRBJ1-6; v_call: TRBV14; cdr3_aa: CASSHRGIRSPLHF; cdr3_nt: TGTGCCAGCAGCCATCGAGGGATCCGTTCACCCCTCCACTTT
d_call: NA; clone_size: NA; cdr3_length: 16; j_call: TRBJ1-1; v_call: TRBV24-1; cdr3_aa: CATSDPGRGGDTEAFF; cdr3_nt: TGTGCCACCAGTGACCCTGGTCGGGGGGGGGACACTGAAGCTTTCTTT
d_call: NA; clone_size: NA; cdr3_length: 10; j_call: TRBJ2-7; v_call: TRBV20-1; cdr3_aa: CSAGSYEQYF; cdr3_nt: TGCAGTGCTGGTAGCTACGAGCAGTACTTC
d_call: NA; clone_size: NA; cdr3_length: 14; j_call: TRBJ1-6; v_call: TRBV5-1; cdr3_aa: CASSTESYNSPLHF; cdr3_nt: TGCGCCAGCAGCACAGAAAGCTATAATTCACCCCTCCACTTT
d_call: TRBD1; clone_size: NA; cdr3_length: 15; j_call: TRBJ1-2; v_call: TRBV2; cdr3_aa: CASSYRGQVNYGYTF; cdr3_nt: TGTGCCAGCAGTTACAGGGGGCAGGTCAACTATGGCTACACCTTC
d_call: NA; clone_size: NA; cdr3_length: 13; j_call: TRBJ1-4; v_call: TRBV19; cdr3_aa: CASRGSGNQKLFF; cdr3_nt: TGTGCCAGTAGGGGATCGGGTAATCAAAAACTGTTTTTT
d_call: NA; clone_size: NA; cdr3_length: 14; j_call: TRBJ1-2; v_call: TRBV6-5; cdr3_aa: CASSYSMGNYGYTF; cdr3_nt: TGTGCCAGCAGTTACTCGATGGGGAACTATGGCTACACCTTC
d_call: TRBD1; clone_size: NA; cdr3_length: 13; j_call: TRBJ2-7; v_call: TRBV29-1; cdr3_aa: CSARTGTVYEQYF; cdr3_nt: TGCAGCGCAAGGACCGGGACAGTATACGAGCAGTACTTC